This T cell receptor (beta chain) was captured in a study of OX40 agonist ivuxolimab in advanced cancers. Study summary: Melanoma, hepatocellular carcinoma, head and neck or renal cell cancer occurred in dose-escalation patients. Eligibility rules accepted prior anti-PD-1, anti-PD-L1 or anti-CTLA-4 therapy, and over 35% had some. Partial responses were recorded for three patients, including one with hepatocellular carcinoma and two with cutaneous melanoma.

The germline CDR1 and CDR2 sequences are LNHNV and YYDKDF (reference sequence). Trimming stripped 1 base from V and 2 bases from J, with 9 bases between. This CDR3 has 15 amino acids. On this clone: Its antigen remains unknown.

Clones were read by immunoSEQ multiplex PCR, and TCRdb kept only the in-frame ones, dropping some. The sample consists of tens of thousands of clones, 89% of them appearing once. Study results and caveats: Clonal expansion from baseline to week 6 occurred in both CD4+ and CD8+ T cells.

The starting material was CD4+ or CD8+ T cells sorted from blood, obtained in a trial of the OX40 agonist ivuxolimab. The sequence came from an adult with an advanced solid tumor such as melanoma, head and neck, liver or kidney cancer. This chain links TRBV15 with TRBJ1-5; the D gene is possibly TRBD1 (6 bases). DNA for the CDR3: TGTGCCACCAGCAGAGCCAGGGGTGGCAATCAGCCCCAGCATTTT. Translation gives CATSRARGGNQPQHF.